This T cell receptor (beta chain) was profiled in a study of shared clonotypes between healthy human individuals. Study-wide points: Estimated richness values were generally larger in naive subsets than in memory subsets. Between a handful of donors, naive CD4 clonotypes were shared at a level of roughly 5.5%. What rarefaction showed was incomplete sorted-subset sequencing despite large depth.

Method: immunoSEQ multiplex PCR; TCRdb's copy keeps in-frame clones and lacks some. The table has approximately 2,300,000 clones, around 90% seen once. Concerning this clone itself: Antigen: not known.

Trimming stripped 5 bases from V and 3 bases from J, with 13 bases between. Germline CDR1 SGHNT, CDR2 YENEEA. This CDR3 has 14 amino acids. The sequenced sample consisted of naive CD4+ T cells from PBMCs. Regarding subset: CD45RA+ positively selected. This TCR was recovered from a man in his late teens or twenties in good health. Some clones in this sample may be carry-over from other donors' samples. The rearrangement links TRBV11-3 to TRBJ1-1; possible D gene TRBD1, 6 bases. The DNA for the CDR3 is TGTGCCAGCAGCGAACAGGGAGGGGACACTGAAGCTTTCTTT. Protein: CASSEQGGDTEAFF.